The present entry profiles one T cell receptor (beta chain) with its context. Its antigen is not known. Upon completion of roughly ten days in culture, CD4+ T cells were isolated. The person had a PCR-confirmed SARS-CoV-2 infection during March to December 2020. Participants received two doses of either the BNT162b2 or mRNA-1273 vaccine. This entry belongs to a study of vaccination effects on CD4 cells after COVID-19. Study-wide findings and caveats: Whether induced by infection or by vaccine, clones showed marked clonal contraction late after vaccination.

Libraries were prepared by immunoSEQ multiplex PCR; TCRdb keeps only in-frame clonotypes and omits some of them. The sample contains tens of thousands of clones, around three quarters of which appear only once. CDR1 KGHSH and CDR2 LQKENI come from the germline V gene. The CDR3 is 16 amino acids. Trimming took 3 bases from V and 0 from J; bases not matched to a gene: 7. Sequenced here: CD4+ T cells from PBMCs cultured without peptide, sampled after COVID-19 vaccination. The TCR comes from a human donor who had a prior SARS-CoV-2 infection. This sequence joins TRBV18 and TRBJ1-2, with 7 bases identical to TRBD1. The DNA of the CDR3 is TGTGCCAGCTCACCGACTGGGACAGCTACTAACTATGGCTACACCTTC. Amino acids: CASSPTGTATNYGYTF.